This TCR beta chain was found in a study of regulatory T cells in long-lasting Graves disease. Study-level results: Having only a small sample size may have limited accuracy. Whereas new patients shared some 990 public clonotypes, persistent patients shared more, at a few thousand.

Trimming pared 6 bases from V and 4 bases from J, leaving 11 bases between. The length of the CDR3 is 13 residues. The germline V gene encodes CDR1 KGHDR and CDR2 SFDVKD. Noted time point: persistent/refractory GD, antithyroid drugs over 5 years with positive TRAb. After RNA was extracted from PBMCs, the TCR library was made from it. Patients of an endocrinology department in Xi'an, China, were included. About this clonotype itself: Its target is unknown.

To make TCR beta libraries, researchers used iRepertoire HTBI primers and Arm-PCR of CDR3 regions. How the authors handled the data: Analysis of the samples identified around 60 TRBV and roughly 15 TRBJ segments. TCRdb reanalysed the multiplex PCR reads using MiXCR and keeps one entry per CDR3 protein. It is TCRdb's table, rather than the study itself, that gives the V and J calls and clone size. In the table there are 400,000 to 500,000 distinct CDR3 sequences, around a fifth of which are singletons. The TCR originated in a female donor with Graves disease. The source was peripheral blood mononuclear cells (PBMCs), collected when the disease was refractory, from a patient treated with antithyroid drugs. This chain links TRBV24-1 with TRBJ1-1, with TRBD1 as a possible D gene (5 bases). The CDR3 region has the DNA TGTGCCACCAGTACCCCCGGGGGCACTGAAGCTTTCTTT. Protein product: CATSTPGGTEAFF.